The present entry profiles one T cell receptor (beta chain) with its context. Its antigen is as yet unknown. The entry originates in a study of identical twins. Study findings and constraints: Invariant MAIT and iNKT cells are populations that could partly confound zero-insertion analyses. Some out-of-frame alpha sequences were shared by twins, and these showed excess low generation probability.

Each cDNA held unique molecular identifiers, and template switching gave it a universal primer site. TCRdb re-derived calls from the 5' RACE reads in MiXCR, one entry per CDR3 protein. The sample lists about 240,000 distinct CDR3 sequences, approximately 7.9% occurring once. The CDR3 is 14 amino acids. The germline CDR1 and CDR2 sequences are SEHNR and FQNEAQ (reference sequence). V was shortened by 6 bases and J by 5 bases, with 14 bases between the two germline ends. These data also featured in a second study, about yellow fever vaccine responses in identical twins. That report adds: Reportedly, twins showed a vaccine T cell response that looked partly convergent and partly personalized.

The source of this sequence is a woman younger than 30 in good health. This sequence joins TRBV7-9 and TRBJ2-1; unclear D gene. The sequencing input was CD8+ T cells sorted from blood. For the CDR3, the DNA is TGTGCCAGCAGACCCCCTATAGGGAACAATGAGCAGTTCTTC. Translation gives CASRPPIGNNEQFF.